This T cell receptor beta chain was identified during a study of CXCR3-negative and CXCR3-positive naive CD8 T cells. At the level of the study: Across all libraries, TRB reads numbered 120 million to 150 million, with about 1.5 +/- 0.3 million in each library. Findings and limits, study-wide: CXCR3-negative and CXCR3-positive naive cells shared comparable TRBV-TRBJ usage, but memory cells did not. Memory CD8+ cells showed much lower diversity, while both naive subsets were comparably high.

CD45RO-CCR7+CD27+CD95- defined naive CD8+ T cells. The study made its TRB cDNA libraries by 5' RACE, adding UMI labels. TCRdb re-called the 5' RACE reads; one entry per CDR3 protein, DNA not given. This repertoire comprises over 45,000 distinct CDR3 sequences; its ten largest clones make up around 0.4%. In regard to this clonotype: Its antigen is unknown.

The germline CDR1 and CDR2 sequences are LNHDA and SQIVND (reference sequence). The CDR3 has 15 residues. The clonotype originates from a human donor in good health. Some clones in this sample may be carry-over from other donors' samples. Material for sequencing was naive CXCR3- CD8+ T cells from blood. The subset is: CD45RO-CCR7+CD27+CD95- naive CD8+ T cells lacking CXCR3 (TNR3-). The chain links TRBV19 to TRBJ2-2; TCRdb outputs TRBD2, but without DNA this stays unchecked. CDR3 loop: CASSIGTRGSGELFF.